The 22 T cell receptor beta chains below come from one sample, sequenced in a study of early T cells in non-severe SARS-CoV-2 infection. TCRdb used MiXCR to reprocess the 5' RACE reads, holding one entry per CDR3 protein. Among 70,000 to 90,000 distinct CDR3 sequences, 8% to 13% were seen once, and the ten largest hold around 8%. The specimen was whole blood, collected at baseline. These receptors were taken from an adult who was a healthcare worker with PCR-confirmed SARS-CoV-2 infection or an uninfected control (not recorded which).

The V call is TRBV12-3 or TRBV12-4, the J call TRBJ2-7; 7 bases are a match to TRBD2. CDR3 length: 15 amino acids. Trimming at V came to 5 bases and at J to 4 bases, leaving 11 bases not matched to a gene. The CDR3 DNA reads as TGTGCCAGCAGTCCAGGACTAGTGCGTGGTTACGAGCAGTACTTC. It is translated as CASSPGLVRGYEQYF.

This clonotype has a handful of counts. The chain is built from TRBV5-6 and TRBJ1-2; D unresolved. Germline V gene sequence: CDR1 SGHDT, CDR2 YYEEEE. This CDR3 spans 13 amino acids. Trimming pared 4 bases from V and 6 bases from J, leaving 13 bases between. CDR3 residues: CASSPPWEDGYTF. The CDR3 bases are TGTGCCAGCAGCCCACCCTGGGAGGATGGCTACACCTTC.

The table lists this clonotype with a few counts. This chain links TRBV7-3 with TRBJ2-5, with D tentatively TRBD2 (6 bases). Germline-derived CDR1 and CDR2 are SGHTA and FQGTGA. This CDR3 is 15 amino acids long. V was shortened by 2 bases and J by 1 base, with 11 bases between the two germline ends. CDR3 nucleotides: TGTGCCAGCAGCTTAGGCGGGGACCGCCAAGAGACCCAGTACTTC. Its protein product is CASSLGGDRQETQYF.

The gene calls are TRBV20-1 and TRBJ2-3, with 8 nucleotides matching TRBD2. The CDR3 runs 17 residues. J gave up 6 bases and V 6 bases, and 20 bases lay outside the gene matches. The germline V gene has CDR1 DFQATT and CDR2 SNEGSKA (reference sequence). The CDR3 is CSATGLQKSGRLDTQYF. The CDR3 DNA sequence: TGCAGTGCAACGGGCCTGCAAAAAAGCGGGAGACTGGATACGCAGTATTTT.

This clonotype was observed many times. This chain's CDR3 is CASRYRIDSNEAFF. Here the CDR3 DNA reads TGTGCCAGCAGGTACAGGATCGACTCCAATGAAGCTTTCTTT. The gene calls are TRBV6-2 or TRBV6-3 and TRBJ1-1; perhaps TRBD1 as D (5 bases). Germline V gene data show CDR1 as MNHEY and CDR2 as SVGEGT. V was cut by 6 bases and J by 7 bases, with 18 bases left in between. This CDR3 spans 14 amino acids.

The chain links TRBV19 to TRBJ1-4; D not resolved. The CDR3 is 13 residues long. Germline V gene sequence: CDR1 LNHDA, CDR2 SQIVND (reference sequence). With 6 bases removed from V and 6 bases from J, the gap between germline ends came to 11 bases. CDR3 region: CASRTPGDEKLFF. The CDR3 DNA follows: TGTGCCAGTAGGACACCCGGGGATGAAAAACTGTTTTTT.

This clonotype came up many times. The V and J genes are TRBV7-2 and TRBJ2-7; 7 nucleotides match TRBD1. Germline loops: CDR1 SGHTA, CDR2 FQGNSA. The CDR3 is 18 residues long. V trimming: 1 base; J trimming: 2 bases; junction bases outside the gene matches: 14. Here the CDR3 DNA reads TGTGCCAGCAGCTTAGACCTTATACAGGGGAAGTTCCCCTACGAGCAGTACTTC. This encodes CASSLDLIQGKFPYEQYF.

This clonotype has at least ten counts. The V call is TRBV5-1, the J call TRBJ1-1, with D maybe TRBD1 (6 bases). The germline V and J ends were trimmed by 6 bases and 5 bases, with 17 bases remaining between them. In germline, CDR1 is SGHRS, CDR2 YFSETQ. The CDR3 is made up of 14 amino acids. The CDR3 sequence: CASTYGGGGTEAFF. In nucleotides, the CDR3 is TGCGCCAGCACCTACGGGGGCGGCGGTACTGAAGCTTTCTTT.

The chain uses TRBV7-2 and TRBJ1-3; D gene unclear. The CDR3 has 15 residues. V dropped 5 bases and J dropped 0 bases, with 11 bases sitting between them. Germline CDR1 SGHTA, CDR2 FQGNSA. CDR3 residues: CASSPRVSSGNTIYF. Written as DNA, the CDR3 is TGTGCCAGCAGCCCACGAGTGTCCTCTGGAAACACCATATATTTT.

This clonotype was detected only a few times. The rearrangement uses TRBV5-8 and TRBJ1-2; D unclear. The CDR3 is 13 residues long. V dropped 2 bases and J dropped 10 bases, with 15 bases sitting between them. Germline V gene lookup returns CDR1 SGHTS and CDR2 YDEGEE. In nucleotides, the CDR3 is TGTGCCAGCAGCTTAGTGATCCTAGGAGCCTACACCTTC. Its translation is CASSLVILGAYTF.

This CDR3 is CASRVTRGATGEKLFF. The CDR3 DNA reads TGTGCCAGCAGGGTTACGCGAGGGGCGACGGGAGAAAAACTGTTTTTT. V and J are TRBV6-1 and TRBJ1-4, with D tentatively TRBD1 (5 bases). Germline V gene data show CDR1 as MNHNS and CDR2 as SASEGT. V lost 6 bases and J 8 bases, leaving 22 bases between the germline ends. This CDR3 region has 16 residues.

This rearrangement joins TRBV21-1 to TRBJ1-5. TRBV21-1 is a recognized pseudogene. The CDR3 length is 14 residues. The CDR3 DNA follows: TGTGCCAGCAGCACCTGGAGGACCGGCGGGGCCCAGCATTTT. Residues: CASSTWRTGGAQHF.

This clonotype was recorded at least ten times. The rearrangement joins TRBV27 to TRBJ2-3; 8 bases align to TRBD1. The CDR3 has 14 residues. CDR1 and CDR2 (germline): MNHEY, SMNVEV (reference sequence). V lost 3 bases and J lost 6; bases outside the gene matches: 5. The CDR3 is CASSFPDRADTQYF. The DNA of the CDR3 is TGTGCCAGCAGTTTTCCGGACAGGGCGGATACGCAGTATTTT.

This clonotype was seen a handful of times. V usage is TRBV7-8 and J usage is TRBJ2-7; 12 positions agree with TRBD2. The CDR3 has 15 residues. Germline CDR1 and CDR2: SGHVS and FQNEAQ. V shed 5 bases and J 2 bases; nucleotides not matched to a gene: 4. CDR3 sequence: CASSVLAGGPYEQYF. DNA for the CDR3: TGTGCCAGCAGCGTACTAGCGGGAGGACCCTACGAGCAGTACTTC.

At least ten counts were recorded for this clonotype. V gene TRBV3-1 combines with J gene TRBJ2-1, with 11 bases identical to TRBD2. The CDR3 has 15 residues. Trimming removed 4 bases from V and 7 bases from J; junction bases left unmatched: 6. Germline V gene sequence: CDR1 LGHDT, CDR2 YNNKEL (reference sequence). The CDR3 nucleotides are TGTGCCAGCAGCCCTGGGACTAGCGGAGGGAATGAGCAGTTCTTC. Amino acid sequence: CASSPGTSGGNEQFF.

This clonotype was found a few times. The chain joins TRBV20-1 to TRBJ2-5; D gene uncertain. Germline V gene lookup returns CDR1 DFQATT and CDR2 SNEGSKA (reference sequence). V was pared by 3 bases and J by 4 bases, with 3 bases between. The length of the CDR3 is 10 residues. In DNA form, the CDR3 reads TGCAGTGCTAGGAGAGAGACCCAGTACTTC. As protein: CSARRETQYF.

This clonotype has more than one count but fewer than ten. This sequence joins TRBV28 and TRBJ2-7; no clear D gene. In germline, CDR1 is MDHEN, CDR2 SYDVKM. The CDR3 contains 13 residues. Between the trimmed V and J ends, which lost 7 bases and 0 bases, there was a span of 10 bases. CDR3 residues: CASTAGSSYEQYF. The DNA for the CDR3 is TGTGCCAGCACTGCCGGAAGCTCCTACGAGCAGTACTTC. The full variable domain, rest sourced from reference TRBV28 and TRBJ2-7, is DVKVTQSSRYLVKRTGEKVFLECVQDMDHENMFWYRQDPGLGLRLIYFSYDVKMKEKGDIPEGYSVSREKKERFSLILESASTNQTSMYLCASTAGSSYEQYFGPGTRLTVT.

The sample holds many counts of this clonotype. This sequence joins TRBV7-9 and TRBJ2-1; a possible D gene is TRBD1 (5 bases). This CDR3 is built from 14 residues. Trimming stripped 5 bases from V and 0 bases from J, with 8 bases between. Germline V gives CDR1 SEHNR, CDR2 FQNEAQ (reference sequence). The CDR3, as DNA: TGTGCCAGCAGCCGACAGTCCTCCTACAATGAGCAGTTCTTC. It codes for CASSRQSSYNEQFF.

This clonotype was picked up a small number of times. DNA for the CDR3: TGTGCCAGCAGCTTAGCGCGTGCAACTAATGAAAAACTGTTTTTT. Translating it yields CASSLARATNEKLFF. The rearrangement uses TRBV7-8 and TRBJ1-4; unclear D gene. With 0 bases removed from V and 0 bases from J, the gap between germline ends came to 5 bases. Germline lookup yields CDR1 SGHVS and CDR2 FQNEAQ. This CDR3 spans 15 amino acids.

This clonotype was seen repeatedly, ten times or more. The chain recombines TRBV24-1 with TRBJ2-5, with 8 bases identical to TRBD2. The CDR3 extends over 16 amino acids. Unmatched junction bases numbered 12, after V lost 5 bases and J lost 5 bases. Germline V gives CDR1 KGHDR, CDR2 SFDVKD. The CDR3 bases are TGTGCCACCAGTGCCCCCAGTGGGACTAGAGAGGAGACCCAGTACTTC. Protein product: CATSAPSGTREETQYF.

The rearrangement uses TRBV20-1 and TRBJ2-4; D tentatively fits TRBD1 or TRBD2 (6 bases each). The germline gives CDR1 DFQATT, CDR2 SNEGSKA (reference sequence). Trimming took off 5 bases at V and 7 bases at J, with 15 bases between the two ends. The CDR3 loop spans 13 amino acids. The CDR3 loop reads CSAQRTGRNIQYF. In DNA, the CDR3 is TGCAGTGCTCAACGTACAGGGAGGAACATTCAGTACTTC.

The chain has TRBV5-4 and TRBJ2-7; 11 nucleotides align to TRBD1. V shed 5 bases and J 3 bases; nucleotides not matched to a gene: 10. CDR1 is SGHNT and CDR2 is YYREEE in the germline V gene (reference sequence). The CDR3 spans 16 residues. The CDR3 nucleotides are TGTGCCAGCAGTCATGCGGGACAGGGGGTTGACTACGAGCAGTACTTC. This encodes CASSHAGQGVDYEQYF.